Each of the 20 T cell receptor beta chains below was sequenced from the same sample in a study of blood T cell repertoires in COVID-19. The protocol was immunoSEQ multiplex PCR, while the TCRdb copy is restricted to in-frame clones and leaves out a portion. The sample carries roughly 320,000 clones, about nine tenths recorded once. Material for sequencing was peripheral blood. These receptor sequences come from a woman aged 25 to 39 with COVID-19, enrolled during active disease.

This clone was detected once. V and J are TRBV7-2 and TRBJ2-2; no firm D call. The V gene lost 5 bases and the J gene lost 5 bases, with 12 bases spanning the gap. The CDR3 totals 14 residues. Germline V gene data show CDR1 as SGHTA and CDR2 as FQGNSA. CDR3 sequence: CASSPAQETGELFF. The CDR3 DNA follows: TGTGCCAGCAGCCCCGCCCAGGAAACCGGGGAGCTGTTTTTT.

V and J are TRBV7-9 and TRBJ1-4; D may be TRBD1 (5 bases). The V end lost 7 bases, the J end lost 4 bases, and 10 bases lay between the germline ends. CDR3 length equals 13 residues. Per germline, CDR1 SEHNR and CDR2 FQNEAQ (reference sequence). In DNA, the CDR3 is TGTGCCAGCACGGACATGATTAATGAAAAACTGTTTTTT. Encoded protein: CASTDMINEKLFF. Looking up the rest from reference TRBV7-9 and TRBJ1-4 gives the full variable domain: DTGVSQNPRHKITKRGQNVTFRCDPISEHNRLYWYRQTLGQGPEFLTYFQNEAQLEKSRLLSDRFSAERPKGSFSTLEIQRTEQGDSAMYLCASTDMINEKLFFGSGTQLSVL.

This chain joins TRBV10-3 and TRBJ2-5; D is perhaps TRBD2 (6 bases). The CDR3 runs 15 residues. V lost 0 bases and J 2 bases, leaving 10 bases between the germline ends. Germline values: CDR1 ENHRY, CDR2 SYGVKD. The CDR3 spells CAISESRSGQETQYF. Here the CDR3 DNA reads TGTGCCATCAGTGAGTCGAGGAGCGGGCAAGAGACCCAGTACTTC.

The genes are TRBV25-1 and TRBJ2-2, with D unclear. Germline CDR1 and CDR2: MGHDK and SYGVNS. V was shortened by 4 bases and J by 3 bases, with 9 bases between the two germline ends. CDR3 length: 14 residues. The DNA of the CDR3 is TGTGCCAGCAGTGCGAATAGAGACACCGGGGAGCTGTTTTTT. It specifies CASSANRDTGELFF.

V and J are TRBV10-3 and TRBJ1-1; 9 bases agree with TRBD1. The CDR3 spans 15 residues. Germline trimming cut 6 bases from V and 1 base from J; bases unmatched to any gene: 6. Germline V gives CDR1 ENHRY, CDR2 SYGVKD. The CDR3 region has the DNA TGTGCCATCAGCGGACAGGGGAACCAGAACACTGAAGCTTTCTTT. This sequence encodes CAISGQGNQNTEAFF.

The chain carries TRBV15 and TRBJ2-1; 15 nucleotides match TRBD2. Germline V CDR1 and CDR2: LNHNV, YYDKDF (reference sequence). The CDR3 has 16 amino acids. With 1 base clipped from V and 9 bases from J, the junction kept 4 bases outside the gene matches. CDR3 coding DNA: TGTGCCACCAGCAGAGGGACTAGCGGGGGGGAGGGTGAGCAGTTCTTC. Translation gives CATSRGTSGGEGEQFF.

The rearrangement joins TRBV5-1 to TRBJ2-7; weak D call: TRBD1 (5 bases). Germline CDR1 and CDR2: SGHRS and YFSETQ. The CDR3 consists of 14 residues. V was shortened by 2 bases and J by 0 bases, with 9 bases between the two germline ends. The DNA of the CDR3 is TGCGCCAGCAGCTTACAGGTTTCCTCCTACGAGCAGTACTTC. Translating it yields CASSLQVSSYEQYF.

The V and J genes are TRBV19 and TRBJ1-6; 10 bases line up with TRBD1. With 9 bases clipped from V and 10 bases from J, the junction kept 12 bases outside the gene matches. CDR3 length: 15 residues. CDR1 LNHDA and CDR2 SQIVND come from the germline V gene (reference sequence). CDR3 sequence reads: CASSPAGTGESPLHF. The CDR3 region has the DNA TGTGCCAGCAGTCCAGCCGGGACAGGGGAATCACCCCTCCACTTT. Drawing the rest from reference TRBV19 and TRBJ1-6, the complete variable domain is DGGITQSPKYLFRKEGQNVTLSCEQNLNHDAMYWYRQDPGQGLRLIYYSQIVNDFQKGDIAEGYSVSREKKESFPLTVTSAQKNPTAFYLCASSPAGTGESPLHFGNGTRLTVT.

The gene calls are TRBV2 and TRBJ1-4; D not certain. The germline V gene encodes CDR1 SNHLY and CDR2 FYNNEI. Trimming removed 0 bases at V and 4 bases at J, with 9 bases between. The CDR3 spans 15 residues. The CDR3 region is CASSEARRSNEKLFF. Here the CDR3 DNA reads TGTGCCAGCAGTGAAGCGCGGCGGAGTAATGAAAAACTGTTTTTT. Complete variable domain (other parts from reference TRBV2 and TRBJ1-4): EPEVTQTPSHQVTQMGQEVILRCVPISNHLYFYWYRQILGQKVEFLVSFYNNEISEKSEIFDDQFSVERPDGSNFTLKIRSTKLEDSAMYFCASSEARRSNEKLFFGSGTQLSVL.

V gene TRBV24-1 combines with J gene TRBJ2-7; TRBD1 is a possible D gene (6 bases). CDR3 length: 15 residues. V was pared by 9 bases and J by 2 bases, with 19 bases between. Germline values: CDR1 KGHDR, CDR2 SFDVKD. The DNA for the CDR3 is TGTGCCACCCGCCTCCGACCTGGACAGCCCTACGAGCAGTACGTC. Protein sequence: CATRLRPGQPYEQYV.

The genes are TRBV9 and TRBJ1-2, with D perhaps TRBD1 (5 bases). CDR1 is SGDLS, CDR2 YYNGEE, per germline. Trimming removed 6 bases at V and 8 bases at J, with 23 bases between. CDR3 length equals 15 residues. The CDR3 DNA reads as TGTGCCAGCACGGGGGAGGGCGCGAAGGGGAGCGGCTACACCTTC. Protein: CASTGEGAKGSGYTF. The whole variable domain, filled in from reference TRBV9 and TRBJ1-2, reads DSGVTQTPKHLITATGQRVTLRCSPRSGDLSVYWYQQSLDQGLQFLIQYYNGEERAKGNILERFSAQQFPDLHSELNLSSLELGDSALYFCASTGEGAKGSGYTFGSGTRLTVV.

V and J are TRBV7-2 and TRBJ2-3; no clear D gene. Germline V CDR1 and CDR2: SGHTA, FQGNSA. The CDR3 spans 15 residues. Trimming took off 4 bases at V and 1 base at J, with 12 bases between the two ends. CDR3 coding DNA: TGTGCCAGCAGCTCCTATTCATTAGGCACAGATACGCAGTATTTT. This translates into CASSSYSLGTDTQYF.

V and J are TRBV5-3 and TRBJ2-7, with 7 bases identical to TRBD1. TRBV5-3 is an ORF for which the function is uncertain. The junction had 11 bases not matched to a gene; V was cut back by 4 bases and J by 4 bases. This CDR3 contains 15 residues. The DNA for the CDR3 is TGTGCCAGAAGCCCGTTTCTCCCGGACAGGTACGAGCAGTACGTC. Protein: CARSPFLPDRYEQYV.

The V call is TRBV28, the J call TRBJ2-4; tentatively, D is TRBD2 (5 bases). Germline V CDR1 and CDR2: MDHEN, SYDVKM. The CDR3 is made up of 16 amino acids. V lost 5 bases to trimming and J lost 1 base, with 15 bases between them. The CDR3 nucleotides are TGTGCCAGCAGTCCTGCTCACCCGGGGGCCAAAAACATTCAGTACTTC. Translation gives CASSPAHPGAKNIQYF.

The CDR3 DNA is TGTGCCAGCAGCTTATCGACAGGGGGCTGGTATGGCTACACCTTC. Translating gives CASSLSTGGWYGYTF. The chain joins TRBV7-9 to TRBJ1-2; TRBD1 matches at 10 bases. After removal of 2 bases from V and 5 bases from J, the junction contained 5 bases not matched to a gene. CDR1 and CDR2 (germline): SEHNR, FQNEAQ (reference sequence). This CDR3 has 15 amino acids.

The V and J genes are TRBV6-1 and TRBJ1-2; D is unclear. The CDR3 covers 14 residues. CDR1 is MNHNS and CDR2 is SASEGT in the germline V gene. V dropped 0 bases and J dropped 6 bases, with 11 bases sitting between them. The DNA of the CDR3 is TGTGCCAGCAGTGAAGCGCGACTGGCCGATGGCTACACCTTC. This encodes CASSEARLADGYTF.

V usage is TRBV5-8 and J usage is TRBJ1-1, with 7 bases identical to TRBD1. The CDR3 has 16 residues. The germline CDR1 and CDR2 sequences are SGHTS and YDEGEE. Unmatched junction bases numbered 9, after V lost 4 bases and J lost 0 bases. This chain's CDR3 is CASSPGQRLMNTEAFF. DNA of the CDR3: TGTGCCAGCAGCCCGGGACAGCGTCTCATGAACACTGAAGCTTTCTTT. The whole variable domain, remainder taken from reference TRBV5-8 and TRBJ1-1, is EAGVTQSPTHLIKTRGQQATLRCSPISGHTSVYWYQQALGLGLQFLLWYDEGEERNRGNFPPRFSGRQFPNYSSELNVNALELEDSALYLCASSPGQRLMNTEAFFGQGTRLTVV.

The chain is built from TRBV30 and TRBJ1-2, with 9 bases matching TRBD1. The CDR3 runs 15 residues. Germline values: CDR1 GTSNPN, CDR2 SVGIG (reference sequence). The trim removed 3 bases at V and 8 bases at J, leaving 13 bases unmatched. In nucleotides, the CDR3 is TGTGCCTGGAGGAAACCCGGGACAGGGTCTATCGGCTACACCTTC. Translation gives CAWRKPGTGSIGYTF.

CDR3 protein: CASSQDGDRDTDTQYF. CDR3 nucleotides: TGCGCCAGCAGCCAAGATGGGGACAGGGACACAGATACGCAGTATTTT. J is TRBJ2-3 and V is TRBV4-3, with 9 bases matching TRBD1. V lost 0 bases and J lost 2; bases outside the gene matches: 3. This CDR3 is 16 amino acids long. Germline V gene lookup returns CDR1 LGHNA and CDR2 YSLEER.

V gene TRBV3-1 (or the pseudogene TRBV3-2) combines with J gene TRBJ1-6; perhaps TRBD1 as D (6 bases). This CDR3 spans 14 amino acids. Germline CDR1 and CDR2: LGHDT and YNNKEL (reference sequence). V was shortened by 4 bases and J by 6 bases, with 10 bases between the two germline ends. The CDR3 DNA follows: TGTGCCAGCAGCCCGGACAGAGTTAATTCACCCCTCCACTTT. Protein: CASSPDRVNSPLHF.